This record looks at one TCR beta chain sequence and its context. What it binds is unknown. The data belong to a study of radiation and T cells in renal cell carcinoma. Treatment described: treatment-naive control, cytoreductive nephrectomy. Controls were unirradiated tumors from treatment-naive cytoreductive nephrectomy patients. Assay: immunoSEQ multiplex PCR; the TCRdb copy retains only in-frame clones and omits some. This table holds around 23,000 clones, around half found once. CDR1 LGHNA and CDR2 YSLEER come from the germline V gene. CDR3 length: 15 amino acids. Trimming left V 4 bases short and J 0 bases short, with 9 bases between. Study-wide results and limits: Compared with controls, irradiated tumors showed greater TCR clonality. Sampling covered only around 1 g of each tumor.

Source: tumor tissue, taken from a patient whose treatment was nephrectomy without radiotherapy. The receptor's source is a human donor with renal cell carcinoma. The V and J genes are TRBV4-3 and TRBJ2-2; D possibly corresponds to TRBD2 (6 bases). The CDR3 coding sequence is TGCGCCAGCAGCCCCCGACTAGCGAACACCGGGGAGCTGTTTTTT. Protein sequence: CASSPRLANTGELFF.